This T cell receptor beta chain stems from a study of blood T cell repertoires in COVID-19. Germline V gives CDR1 LGHDT, CDR2 YNNKEL (reference sequence). This CDR3 region has 15 residues. The V end was cut by 1 base, the J end by 0 bases, with 6 bases between. As processed by the authors: Scientists estimated how many nucleated cells there were by amplifying reference gene primers. Assay: immunoSEQ multiplex PCR; the TCRdb copy retains only in-frame clones and omits some. The D gene and trimming were derived from the DNA, and the V and J assignments and clone size from that table. The table lists some 130,000 clones, roughly four fifths of them singletons.

Sequencing was performed on peripheral blood. The chain combines TRBV3-1 (or the pseudogene TRBV3-2) with TRBJ1-4; D gene ambiguous. The origin of this receptor is a human donor in a cohort sampled during active COVID-19. CDR3 in amino acids: CASSQVRSTNEKLFF. As DNA, the CDR3 is TGTGCCAGCAGCCAAGTGCGTTCAACTAATGAAAAACTGTTTTTT.